The next 22 T cell receptor beta chains were all read from a single sample in a study of cytomegalovirus exposure and HLA in healthy donors. The PCR employed 60 Vbeta primers together with 13 Jbeta primers. Here immunoSEQ multiplex PCR was the method, and the copy in TCRdb shows in-frame clones only, minus some. The repertoire has 60,000 to 95,000 clones, approximately 72% of them found once; the top ten carry 8% to 9%. Sequencing was performed on PBMCs. The receptor set was obtained from a woman in her thirties or forties in good health and CMV-seropositive.

V usage is TRBV5-6 and J usage is TRBJ1-2, with D unresolved. The CDR3 totals 14 residues. From germline, CDR1 is SGHDT and CDR2 YYEEEE. Trimming shortened V by 3 bases and J by 3 bases, and 12 bases separated the two germline ends. In DNA form, the CDR3 reads TGTGCCAGCAGCTCGAAGAGGGTTGACTATGGCTACACCTTC. Translation gives CASSSKRVDYGYTF.

The rearrangement links TRBV7-2 to TRBJ2-7; 10 bases agree with TRBD1. Germline V CDR1 and CDR2: SGHTA, FQGNSA. V lost 7 bases and J lost 3; bases outside the gene matches: 3. The CDR3 covers 13 residues. The CDR3 region is CASTRDRGYEQYF. The CDR3 DNA reads TGTGCCAGCACCCGGGACAGGGGCTACGAGCAGTACTTC.

V gene TRBV7-9 combines with J gene TRBJ1-2, with D unclear. V was clipped by 4 bases and J by 0 bases, with 9 bases between them. Germline V gene lookup returns CDR1 SEHNR and CDR2 FQNEAQ (reference sequence). CDR3 size: 14 residues. In DNA form, the CDR3 reads TGTGCCAGCAGCTCGCGTGCGTCTAACTATGGCTACACCTTC. Amino acids: CASSSRASNYGYTF.

This chain uses TRBV5-1 with TRBJ2-1, with 7 bases fitting TRBD1. CDR1 and CDR2 (germline): SGHRS, YFSETQ. The CDR3 is 17 amino acids. The junction had 14 bases not matched to a gene; V was cut back by 4 bases and J by 4 bases. As DNA, the CDR3 is TGCGCCAGCAGCCCCGACAGGGCTAAAAACCAGTACAATGAGCAGTTCTTC. It translates to CASSPDRAKNQYNEQFF.

Only a few counts were recorded for this clone. The genes are TRBV28 and TRBJ1-6, with 9 bases fitting TRBD1. The trim removed 2 bases at V and 10 bases at J, leaving 6 bases unmatched. CDR1 is MDHEN, CDR2 SYDVKM, per germline. The CDR3 runs to 15 residues. CDR3 sequence: CASSLLDRGGSPLHF. The CDR3 region has the DNA TGTGCCAGCAGTTTACTGGACAGGGGAGGATCACCCCTCCACTTT.

The V and J genes are TRBV19 and TRBJ2-1; D not certain. The CDR3 consists of 16 residues. The germline V gene encodes CDR1 LNHDA and CDR2 SQIVND (reference sequence). The V and J ends lost 9 bases and 0 bases respectively, with 18 bases between them. The CDR3 spells CASVPGLRSSYNEQFF. The CDR3 DNA reads TGTGCCAGCGTCCCCGGTTTGAGAAGCTCCTACAATGAGCAGTTCTTC.

The chain links TRBV27 to TRBJ2-3, with a possible D match to TRBD2 (7 bases). The length of the CDR3 is 15 residues. Germline lookup yields CDR1 MNHEY and CDR2 SMNVEV (reference sequence). The ends were cut back, 3 bases at V and 4 bases at J, with 14 bases in the middle. Here the CDR3 DNA reads TGTGCCAGCAGTTTCGGGGGGCCTCCCCCAGATACGCAGTATTTT. It yields the protein CASSFGGPPPDTQYF.

The rearrangement uses TRBV28 and TRBJ2-5, with D possibly TRBD1 on 6 matching bases. The end of the DNA aligns better with TRBJ2-7, so the J call may be wrong. Germline values: CDR1 MDHEN, CDR2 SYDVKM. The CDR3 has 14 residues. Here the CDR3 DNA reads TGTGCCAGCAGTTACCCGGGACATACCTACGAGCAGTACTTC. Encoded protein: CASSYPGHTYEQYF.

This chain links TRBV6-5 with TRBJ1-2; the D gene is possibly TRBD1 (6 bases). V lost 8 bases and J 4 bases, leaving 20 bases between the germline ends. CDR1 and CDR2 (germline): MNHEY, SVGAGI. This CDR3 has 15 amino acids. The CDR3 DNA follows: TGTGCCAGCTGTCCGGCCCAGGGGACCGGCTATGGCTACACCTTC. Translating it yields CASCPAQGTGYGYTF.

The J gene is TRBJ1-6, the V gene TRBV2, with D possibly being TRBD1 (6 bases). CDR1 is SNHLY, CDR2 FYNNEI, per germline. This CDR3 contains 15 residues. Trimming removed 7 bases from V and 5 bases from J, with 15 bases in between. CDR3: CASIIEGGNNSPLHF. CDR3 DNA: TGTGCCAGCATCATCGAGGGGGGGAATAATTCACCCCTCCACTTT. The whole variable domain, remainder taken from reference TRBV2 and TRBJ1-6, is EPEVTQTPSHQVTQMGQEVILRCVPISNHLYFYWYRQILGQKVEFLVSFYNNEISEKSEIFDDQFSVERPDGSNFTLKIRSTKLEDSAMYFCASIIEGGNNSPLHFGNGTRLTVT.

V is TRBV5-6 and J is TRBJ1-1; 7 positions match TRBD1. CDR3 size: 14 residues. Germline CDR1 reads SGHDT; CDR2 reads YYEEEE. The J segment lost 5 bases and the V segment lost 0 bases, leaving 4 bases of the junction unmatched. CDR3 amino acids: CASSLDRGFTEAFF. Written as DNA, the CDR3 is TGTGCCAGCAGCTTGGACAGGGGCTTTACTGAAGCTTTCTTT.

This sequence joins TRBV9 and TRBJ1-2; tentatively, D is TRBD1 (6 bases). Looked up from germline, CDR1 is SGDLS and CDR2 is YYNGEE. Trimming stripped 2 bases from V and 2 bases from J, with 7 bases between. The CDR3 loop spans 13 amino acids. Written as DNA, the CDR3 is TGTGCCAGCAGCGTCGACAGGAACTATGGCTACACCTTC. Protein sequence: CASSVDRNYGYTF.

The J gene is TRBJ2-7, the V gene TRBV2; 8 nucleotides line up with TRBD1. Germline CDR1 and CDR2: SNHLY and FYNNEI. V lost 8 bases to trimming and J lost 6 bases; unmatched junction nucleotides: 15. This CDR3 is built from 15 residues. CDR3 region: CASLPNRQGLGEQYF. The CDR3 DNA reads as TGTGCCAGCCTGCCTAATCGACAGGGGCTCGGCGAGCAGTACTTC. Supplemented by reference TRBV2 and TRBJ2-7, the full variable domain reads EPEVTQTPSHQVTQMGQEVILRCVPISNHLYFYWYRQILGQKVEFLVSFYNNEISEKSEIFDDQFSVERPDGSNFTLKIRSTKLEDSAMYFCASLPNRQGLGEQYFGPGTRLTVT.

The chain employs TRBV6-5 and TRBJ1-5, with TRBD1 as a possible D gene (5 bases). The germline V gene encodes CDR1 MNHEY and CDR2 SVGAGI. This CDR3 is built from 14 residues. Trimming left V 3 bases short and J 2 bases short, with 8 bases between. The CDR3 is CASSYSGGNQPQHF. The CDR3 bases are TGTGCCAGCAGTTATTCGGGGGGCAATCAGCCCCAGCATTTT.

The chain is built from TRBV21-1 and TRBJ2-2; TRBD1 is the table's D call and was not checked against the DNA. TRBV21-1 is deemed a pseudogene. This CDR3 spans 14 amino acids. The CDR3 DNA reads TGTGCCAGGTACAGGGATTCGAACACCGGGGAGCTGTTTTTT. Residues: CARYRDSNTGELFF.

This clone turned up a few times. The chain links TRBV7-2 to TRBJ1-3; 7 bases are a match to TRBD1. CDR3 size: 13 residues. The trim removed 5 bases at V and 3 bases at J, leaving 1 base unmatched. Germline CDR1 and CDR2: SGHTA and FQGNSA. CDR3 loop: CASSRQGGNTIYF. The CDR3 bases are TGTGCCAGCAGCCGACAGGGTGGAAACACCATATATTTT.

The chain is built from TRBV27 and TRBJ2-1, with 7 bases matching TRBD1. The CDR3 runs to 14 residues. Germline values: CDR1 MNHEY, CDR2 SMNVEV (reference sequence). Unmatched junction bases numbered 7, after V lost 2 bases and J lost 9 bases. The CDR3 sequence is CASSLQGVFSEQFF. The CDR3 coding sequence is TGTGCCAGCAGTTTACAGGGGGTATTCAGTGAGCAGTTCTTC.

This clone was seen a handful of times. The V and J genes are TRBV30 and TRBJ2-3; 10 bases line up with TRBD2. CDR1 is GTSNPN, CDR2 SVGIG, per germline (reference sequence). The CDR3 runs to 16 residues. The ends lost 0 bases at V and 3 bases at J; junction bases unmatched: 6. CDR3 sequence reads: CAWSVLAGVGTDTQYF. As DNA, the CDR3 is TGTGCCTGGAGTGTCCTAGCGGGGGTAGGAACAGATACGCAGTATTTT.

The rearrangement uses TRBV7-9 and TRBJ2-1, with 7 bases matching TRBD2. The V segment lost 5 bases and the J segment 0 bases; nucleotides outside the gene matches: 4. CDR1 is SEHNR, CDR2 FQNEAQ, per germline (reference sequence). This CDR3 is built from 15 residues. CDR3 bases: TGTGCCAGCAGCCCCTCTAGCGGCTCCTACAATGAGCAGTTCTTC. Translated, it gives CASSPSSGSYNEQFF.

The rearrangement joins TRBV5-4 to TRBJ1-3; D gene unclear. The CDR3 runs 18 residues. The germline CDR1 and CDR2 sequences are SGHNT and YYREEE (reference sequence). V was trimmed by 4 bases and J by 2 bases, leaving 22 bases between them. CDR3 coding DNA: TGTGCCAGCAGCGCGGGAGCTGGGAGTCCGCAGGCTGGAAACACCATATATTTT. This encodes CASSAGAGSPQAGNTIYF.

The chain carries TRBV4-1 and TRBJ1-2; the D gene is possibly TRBD1 (5 bases). The CDR3 contains 14 residues. Germline values: CDR1 MGHRA, CDR2 YSYEKL. V was cut by 1 base and J by 4 bases, with 10 bases left in between. The CDR3 bases are TGCGCCAGCAGCCAAGCAGGCCAGGGCTATGGCTACACCTTC. This gives the protein CASSQAGQGYGYTF.

The chain has TRBV19 and TRBJ2-7, with 9 bases lining up with TRBD1. V lost 11 bases to trimming and J lost 2 bases; unmatched junction nucleotides: 7. The CDR3 contains 13 residues. The germline gives CDR1 LNHDA, CDR2 SQIVND (reference sequence). CDR3 residues: CAVGGTGTYEQYF. DNA for the CDR3: TGTGCCGTAGGGGGGACAGGGACCTACGAGCAGTACTTC.